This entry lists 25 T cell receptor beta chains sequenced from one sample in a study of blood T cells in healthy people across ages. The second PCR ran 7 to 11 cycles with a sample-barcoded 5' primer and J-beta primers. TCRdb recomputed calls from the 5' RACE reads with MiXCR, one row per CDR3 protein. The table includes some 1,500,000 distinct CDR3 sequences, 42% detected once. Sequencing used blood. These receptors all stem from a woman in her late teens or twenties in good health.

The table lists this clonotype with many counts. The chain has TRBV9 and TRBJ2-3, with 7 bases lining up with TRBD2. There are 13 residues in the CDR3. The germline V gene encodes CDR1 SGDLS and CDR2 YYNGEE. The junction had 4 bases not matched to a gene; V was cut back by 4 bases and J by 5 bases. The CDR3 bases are TGTGCCAGCAGCCCCGGCGGGGGAGATACGCAGTATTTT. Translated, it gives CASSPGGGDTQYF. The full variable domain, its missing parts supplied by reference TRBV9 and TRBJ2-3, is DSGVTQTPKHLITATGQRVTLRCSPRSGDLSVYWYQQSLDQGLQFLIQYYNGEERAKGNILERFSAQQFPDLHSELNLSSLELGDSALYFCASSPGGGDTQYFGPGTRLTVL.

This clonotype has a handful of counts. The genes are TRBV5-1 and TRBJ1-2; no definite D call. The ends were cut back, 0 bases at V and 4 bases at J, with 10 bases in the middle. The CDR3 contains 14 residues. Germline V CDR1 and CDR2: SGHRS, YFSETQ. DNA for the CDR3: TGCGCCAGCAGCTTGGGTGCCAGTACCTATGGCTACACCTTC. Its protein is CASSLGASTYGYTF.

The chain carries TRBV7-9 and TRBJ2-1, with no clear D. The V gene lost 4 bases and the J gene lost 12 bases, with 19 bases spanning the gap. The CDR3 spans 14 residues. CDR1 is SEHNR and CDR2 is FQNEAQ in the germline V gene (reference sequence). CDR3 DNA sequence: TGTGCCAGCAGCTCCGGGCCTCGTAGTTGGGCGCAGTTCTTC. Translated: CASSSGPRSWAQFF.

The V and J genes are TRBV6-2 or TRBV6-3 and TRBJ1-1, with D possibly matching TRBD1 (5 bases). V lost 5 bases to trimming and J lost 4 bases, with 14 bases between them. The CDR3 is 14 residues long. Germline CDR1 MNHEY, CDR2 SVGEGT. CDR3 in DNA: TGTGCCAGCAGTCCCATGAGGGGAGGCACTGAAGCTTTCTTT. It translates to CASSPMRGGTEAFF.

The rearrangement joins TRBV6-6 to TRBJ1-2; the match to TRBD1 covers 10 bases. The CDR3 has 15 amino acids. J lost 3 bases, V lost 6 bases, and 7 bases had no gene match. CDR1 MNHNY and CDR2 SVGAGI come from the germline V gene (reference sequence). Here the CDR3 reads CASRNSGQGYYGYTF. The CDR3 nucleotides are TGTGCCAGCAGGAATTCGGGACAGGGGTACTATGGCTACACCTTC.

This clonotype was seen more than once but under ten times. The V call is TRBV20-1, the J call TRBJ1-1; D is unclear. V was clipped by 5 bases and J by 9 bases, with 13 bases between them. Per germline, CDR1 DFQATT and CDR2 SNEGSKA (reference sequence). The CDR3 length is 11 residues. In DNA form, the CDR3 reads TGCAGTGCTCTTCTCCAGGACCAAGCTTTCTTT. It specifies CSALLQDQAFF.

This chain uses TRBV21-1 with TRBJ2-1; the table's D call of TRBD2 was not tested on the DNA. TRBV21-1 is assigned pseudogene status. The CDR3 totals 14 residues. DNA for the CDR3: TGTGCCAGCTCCGAATCTCCCACGTACAATGAGCAGTTCTTC. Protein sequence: CASSESPTYNEQFF.

In DNA form, the CDR3 reads TGTGCCAGCAGTCCCCGGACTAGCGGGAGCAATGAGCAGTACTTC. The encoded protein is CASSPRTSGSNEQYF. The chain is built from TRBV6-5 and TRBJ2-5; 13 bases line up with TRBD2. The CDR3 is made up of 15 amino acids. The V gene end was trimmed by 5 bases and the J gene end by 11 bases; junction bases not matched to a gene: 11. Per germline, CDR1 MNHEY and CDR2 SVGAGI.

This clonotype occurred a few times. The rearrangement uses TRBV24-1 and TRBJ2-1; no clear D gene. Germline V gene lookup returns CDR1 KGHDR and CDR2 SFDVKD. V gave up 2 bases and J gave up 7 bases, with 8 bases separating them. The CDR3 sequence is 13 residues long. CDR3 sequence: CATSDSTRNEQFF. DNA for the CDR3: TGTGCCACCAGTGATTCCACCCGGAATGAGCAGTTCTTC.

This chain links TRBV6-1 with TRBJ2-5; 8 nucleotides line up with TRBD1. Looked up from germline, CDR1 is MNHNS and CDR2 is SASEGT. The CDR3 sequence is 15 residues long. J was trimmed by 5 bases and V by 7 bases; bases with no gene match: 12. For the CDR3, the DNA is TGTGCCAGCACGAAAGGACCGACAGGGGACGAGACCCAGTACTTC. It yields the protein CASTKGPTGDETQYF.

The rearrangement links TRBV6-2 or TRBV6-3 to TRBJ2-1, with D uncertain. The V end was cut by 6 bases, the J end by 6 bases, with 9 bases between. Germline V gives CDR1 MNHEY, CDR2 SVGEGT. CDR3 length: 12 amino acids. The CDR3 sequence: CASSRNGNEQFF. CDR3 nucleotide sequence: TGTGCCAGCAGCCGGAACGGCAATGAGCAGTTCTTC.

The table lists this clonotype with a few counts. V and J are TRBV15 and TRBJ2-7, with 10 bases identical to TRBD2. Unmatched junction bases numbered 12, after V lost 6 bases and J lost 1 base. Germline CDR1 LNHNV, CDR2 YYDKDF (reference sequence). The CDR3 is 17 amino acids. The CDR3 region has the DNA TGTGCCACCAGGGAATCTAGCGGGGGCCGAACATCCTACGAGCAGTACTTC. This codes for CATRESSGGRTSYEQYF.

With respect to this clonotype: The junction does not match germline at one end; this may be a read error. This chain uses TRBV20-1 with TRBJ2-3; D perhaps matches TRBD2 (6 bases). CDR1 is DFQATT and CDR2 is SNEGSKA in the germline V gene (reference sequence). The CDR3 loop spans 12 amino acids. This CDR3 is CSSREKVAAQYF. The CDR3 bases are TGCAGTTCTAGAGAAAAAGTAGCGGCGCAGTATTTT.

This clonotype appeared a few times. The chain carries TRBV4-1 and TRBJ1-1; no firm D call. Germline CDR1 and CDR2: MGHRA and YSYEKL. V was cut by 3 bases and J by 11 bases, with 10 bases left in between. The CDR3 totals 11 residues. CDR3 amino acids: CASSQAHVAFF. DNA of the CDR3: TGCGCCAGCAGCCAGGCCCACGTTGCTTTCTTT.

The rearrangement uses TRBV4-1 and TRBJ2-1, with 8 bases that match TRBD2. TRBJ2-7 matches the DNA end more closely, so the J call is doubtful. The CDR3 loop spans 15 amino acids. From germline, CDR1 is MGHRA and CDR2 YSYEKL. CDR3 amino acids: CASSQGSGIYNEQYF. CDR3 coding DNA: TGCGCCAGCAGCCAAGGTAGCGGGATCTACAATGAGCAGTACTTC.

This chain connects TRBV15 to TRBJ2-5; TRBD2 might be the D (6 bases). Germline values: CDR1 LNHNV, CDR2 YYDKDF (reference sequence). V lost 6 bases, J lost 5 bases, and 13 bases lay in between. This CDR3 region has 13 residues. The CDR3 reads CATRLPGRETQYF. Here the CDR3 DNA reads TGTGCCACCAGACTTCCGGGGAGGGAGACCCAGTACTTC.

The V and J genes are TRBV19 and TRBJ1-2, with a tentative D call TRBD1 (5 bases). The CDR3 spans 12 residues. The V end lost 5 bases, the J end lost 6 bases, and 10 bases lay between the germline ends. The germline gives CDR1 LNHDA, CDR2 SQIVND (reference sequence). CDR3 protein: CASSGGADGYTF. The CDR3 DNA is TGTGCCAGTAGTGGCGGGGCGGATGGCTACACCTTC.

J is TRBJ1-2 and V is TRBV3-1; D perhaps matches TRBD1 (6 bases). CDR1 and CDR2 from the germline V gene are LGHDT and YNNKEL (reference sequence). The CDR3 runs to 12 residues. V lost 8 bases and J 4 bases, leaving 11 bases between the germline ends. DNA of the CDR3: TGTGCCAGCCCGGGGGGGCCCTATGGCTACACCTTC. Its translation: CASPGGPYGYTF.

CDR3 in amino acids: CASRLDRAYKEQYF. DNA of the CDR3: TGTGCCAGCAGGTTAGATAGAGCGTACAAAGAGCAGTACTTC. The V and J genes are TRBV27 and TRBJ2-5; D uncertain. This CDR3 is built from 14 residues. Germline assignment: CDR1 MNHEY and CDR2 SMNVEV (reference sequence). V was clipped by 6 bases and J by 11 bases, with 22 bases between them.

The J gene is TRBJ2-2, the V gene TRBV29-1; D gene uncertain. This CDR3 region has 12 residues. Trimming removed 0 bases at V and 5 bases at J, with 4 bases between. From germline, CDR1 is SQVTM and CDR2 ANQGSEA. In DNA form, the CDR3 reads TGCAGCGTTGAAGATCAGACCGGGGAGCTGTTTTTT. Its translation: CSVEDQTGELFF.

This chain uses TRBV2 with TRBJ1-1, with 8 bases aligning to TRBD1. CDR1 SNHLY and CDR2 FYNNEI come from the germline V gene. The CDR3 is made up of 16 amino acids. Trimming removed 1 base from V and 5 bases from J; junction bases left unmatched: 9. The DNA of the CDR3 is TGTGCCAGCAGTGAAGTTCCTCAGGGGGCACGGACTGAAGCTTTCTTT. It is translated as CASSEVPQGARTEAFF.

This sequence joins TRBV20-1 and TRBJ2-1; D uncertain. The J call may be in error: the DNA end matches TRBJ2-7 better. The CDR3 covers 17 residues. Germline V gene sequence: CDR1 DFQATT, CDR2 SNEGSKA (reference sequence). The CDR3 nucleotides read TGCAGTGCTAGAGGCCCAGGAGCGATGAGCTCCTACAATGAGCAGTACTTC. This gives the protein CSARGPGAMSSYNEQYF.

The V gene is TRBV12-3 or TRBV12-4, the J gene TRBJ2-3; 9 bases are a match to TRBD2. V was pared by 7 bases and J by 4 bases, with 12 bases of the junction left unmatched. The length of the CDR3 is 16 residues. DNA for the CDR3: TGTGCCAGCAATGACCCGGGACTAGCTAGAGCAGATACGCAGTATTTT. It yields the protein CASNDPGLARADTQYF.

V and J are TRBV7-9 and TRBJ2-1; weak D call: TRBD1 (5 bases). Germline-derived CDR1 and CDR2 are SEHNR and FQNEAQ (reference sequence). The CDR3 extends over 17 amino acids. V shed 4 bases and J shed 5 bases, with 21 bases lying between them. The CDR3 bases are TGTGCCAGCAGCTACCCACAACAGGAGCAAGTCCACAATGAGCAGTTCTTC. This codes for CASSYPQQEQVHNEQFF.

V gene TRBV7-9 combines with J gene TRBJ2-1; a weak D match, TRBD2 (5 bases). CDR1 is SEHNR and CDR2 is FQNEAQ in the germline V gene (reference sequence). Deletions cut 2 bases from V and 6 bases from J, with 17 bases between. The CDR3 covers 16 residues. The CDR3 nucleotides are TGTGCCAGCAGCTTAACCGGACTGGGGTCGATCAATGAGCAGTTCTTC. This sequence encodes CASSLTGLGSINEQFF.